The present T cell receptor (beta chain) was sequenced within a study of blood T cell repertoires in COVID-19. In the study overall: Donors in the United States, Italy and Spain gave samples during acute or convalescent COVID-19.

Per the study methods: Nucleated cell counts were estimated from reference gene primer amplification. Generated by immunoSEQ multiplex PCR, the TCRdb table keeps only in-frame clones and is missing some. That table gives V, J and clone size, and the DNA gave D and trimming. This sample has 100,000 or so clones; less than 90% occur once, and the top ten carry roughly 1.9%. The CDR3 covers 13 residues. V lost 6 bases, J lost 3 bases, and 11 bases lay in between. This clonotype was obtained from a man in his 70s with active or convalescent COVID-19. Sequenced sample: peripheral blood. J is TRBJ1-1 and V is TRBV12-3 or TRBV12-4; TRBD1 might be the D (5 bases). CDR3 loop: CASRWGGDTEAFF. As DNA, the CDR3 is TGTGCCAGCAGATGGGGCGGGGACACTGAAGCTTTCTTT.